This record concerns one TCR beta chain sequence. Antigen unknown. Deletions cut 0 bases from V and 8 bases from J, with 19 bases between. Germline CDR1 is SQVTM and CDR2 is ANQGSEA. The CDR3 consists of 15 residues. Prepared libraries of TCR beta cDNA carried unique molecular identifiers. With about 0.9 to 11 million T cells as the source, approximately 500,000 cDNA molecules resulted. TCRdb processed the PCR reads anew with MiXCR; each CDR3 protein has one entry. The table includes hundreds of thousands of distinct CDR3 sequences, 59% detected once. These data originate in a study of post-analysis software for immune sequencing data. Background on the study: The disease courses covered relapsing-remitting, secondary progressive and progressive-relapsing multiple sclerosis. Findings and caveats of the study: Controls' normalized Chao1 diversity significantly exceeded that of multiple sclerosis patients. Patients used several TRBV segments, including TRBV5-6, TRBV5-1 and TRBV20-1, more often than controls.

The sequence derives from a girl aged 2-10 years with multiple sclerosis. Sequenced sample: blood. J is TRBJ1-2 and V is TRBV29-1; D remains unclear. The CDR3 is CSVEDRQTSSWGYTF. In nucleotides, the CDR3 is TGCAGCGTTGAAGATCGGCAGACCTCCTCCTGGGGCTACACCTTC.